Many counts were recorded for the clone carrying this T cell receptor beta chain. This specimen belongs to a study of early T cells in non-severe SARS-CoV-2 infection. TCRdb used MiXCR to reprocess the 5' RACE reads, holding one entry per CDR3 protein. The sample shows tens of thousands of distinct CDR3 sequences, just under 15% of them seen only once. Trimming took 3 bases from V and 1 from J; bases not matched to a gene: 3. This CDR3 is built from 16 residues. CDR1 is KGHSH, CDR2 LQKENI, per germline. V is TRBV18 and J is TRBJ2-2; 9 nucleotides line up with TRBD1. Sequenced sample: whole blood. This receptor was identified in an adult who was a healthcare worker with PCR-confirmed SARS-CoV-2 infection or an uninfected control (not recorded which). CDR3 DNA sequence: TGTGCCAGCTCACCCGGGACAGGGATGAACACCGGGGAGCTGTTTTTT. Residues: CASSPGTGMNTGELFF. The full variable domain, completed using reference TRBV18 and TRBJ2-2, is NAGVMQNPRHLVRRRGQEARLRCSPMKGHSHVYWYRQLPEEGLKFMVYLQKENIIDESGMPKERFSAEFPKEGPSILRIQQVVRGDSAAYFCASSPGTGMNTGELFFGEGSRLTVL.